A single sample gave rise to the 26 T cell receptor beta chains below, sequenced in a study of early T cells in non-severe SARS-CoV-2 infection. Each CDR3 protein gets one entry after TCRdb re-called the 5' RACE reads with MiXCR. The sample lists 50,000 to 70,000 distinct CDR3 sequences; around 12% were seen once. Material for sequencing was whole blood. These receptors originate from an adult who was a healthcare worker with PCR-confirmed SARS-CoV-2 infection or an uninfected control (not recorded which).

This clonotype was seen a handful of times. V and J are TRBV5-1 and TRBJ2-5; TRBD2 might be the D (6 bases). The CDR3 is 15 amino acids. Looked up from germline, CDR1 is SGHRS and CDR2 is YFSETQ. Trimming pared 6 bases from V and 2 bases from J, leaving 17 bases between. CDR3 sequence (DNA): TGCGCCAGCACACCGGAGGGGTTAAGGCAAGAGACCCAGTACTTC. It yields the protein CASTPEGLRQETQYF.

This clonotype showed up just a few times. CDR3: CASSLVGVSELFF. The CDR3 nucleotides read TGTGCCAGCAGCTTGGTCGGAGTCTCGGAGCTGTTTTTT. The chain links TRBV5-5 to TRBJ2-2; D is unresolved. Germline loops: CDR1 SGHKS, CDR2 YYEKEE (reference sequence). The V and J ends lost 0 bases and 10 bases respectively, with 10 bases between them. The CDR3 covers 13 residues.

The CDR3 bases are TGTGCCAGCAGTCAGGGGGGGGGCGGACAGCCCCAGCATTTT. The encoded protein is CASSQGGGGQPQHF. J is TRBJ1-5 and V is TRBV6-2 or TRBV6-3; 7 positions agree with TRBD1. Germline loops: CDR1 MNHEY, CDR2 SVGEGT. This CDR3 contains 14 residues. J was trimmed by 7 bases and V by 5 bases; bases with no gene match: 8.

In this sample, this clonotype turned up many times. This chain joins TRBV6-4 and TRBJ2-1, with 8 positions matching TRBD1. This CDR3 region has 16 residues. V trimming: 3 bases; J trimming: 8 bases; junction bases outside the gene matches: 12. CDR1 MRHNA and CDR2 SNTAGT come from the germline V gene. CDR3 region: CASSEGGQGAGDEQFF. DNA of the CDR3: TGTGCCAGCAGTGAAGGCGGTCAGGGGGCTGGGGATGAGCAGTTCTTC.

In its sample, this clonotype was seen many times. This chain joins TRBV28 and TRBJ1-5; D unclear. Trimming took 8 bases from V and 7 from J, leaving 6 bases between them. This CDR3 is built from 10 residues. The V gene's germline CDR1 is MDHEN and CDR2 SYDVKM. This CDR3 reads CASSDQPQHF. The DNA for the CDR3 is TGTGCCAGCTCGGACCAGCCCCAGCATTTT.

The chain combines TRBV4-1 with TRBJ2-3; maybe TRBD2 (6 bases). Germline assignment: CDR1 MGHRA and CDR2 YSYEKL. The CDR3 runs 12 residues. Between the trimmed V and J ends, which lost 4 bases and 6 bases, there was a span of 8 bases. This CDR3 is CASSPSEDTQYF. In nucleotides, the CDR3 is TGCGCCAGCAGCCCTAGCGAGGATACGCAGTATTTT.

This chain uses TRBV20-1 with TRBJ2-1; TRBD2 agrees at 10 bases. V dropped 5 bases and J dropped 9; count of bases not matched to a gene: 16. CDR1 DFQATT and CDR2 SNEGSKA come from the germline V gene (reference sequence). This CDR3 is 16 amino acids long. CDR3 nucleotides: TGCAGTGCTCCGAAAGGCCTAGCGGGAGTGTCCGGTGAGCAGTTCTTC. It translates to CSAPKGLAGVSGEQFF.

In DNA, the CDR3 is TGTGCCAGCAGTCAAAGAACAGACCTTCTGTTTTTT. It encodes CASSQRTDLLFF. The chain links TRBV28 to TRBJ1-4; D not certain. CDR1 and CDR2 from the germline V gene are MDHEN and SYDVKM. Trimming removed 5 bases from V and 14 bases from J, with 15 bases in between. The CDR3 length is 12 residues.

This clonotype was counted between two and nine times. The rearrangement uses TRBV28 and TRBJ2-2; D is ambiguous. Germline-derived CDR1 and CDR2 are MDHEN and SYDVKM. V shed 2 bases and J shed 6 bases, with 4 bases lying between them. The CDR3 is made up of 12 amino acids. This CDR3 is CASSLQSGELFF. CDR3 sequence (DNA): TGTGCCAGCAGTTTACAATCCGGGGAGCTGTTTTTT.

The chain links TRBV12-5 to TRBJ1-6, with D possibly TRBD1 on 6 matching bases. CDR3 length equals 13 residues. The V end was cut by 3 bases, the J end by 7 bases, with 7 bases between. CDR1 and CDR2 (germline): LGHNT, FRNRAP. The chain's CDR3 is CASGFTGNSPLHF. The CDR3 nucleotides read TGTGCTAGTGGTTTTACAGGGAATTCACCCCTCCACTTT.

This clonotype was seen many times. CDR3 sequence reads: CASSQGSGTGREAFF. CDR3 in DNA: TGTGCCAGCAGCCAAGGCTCCGGGACAGGGCGTGAAGCTTTCTTT. The V gene is TRBV3-1, the J gene TRBJ1-1; TRBD1 aligns across 9 bases. This CDR3 is built from 15 residues. The V gene end was trimmed by 1 base and the J gene end by 7 bases; junction bases not matched to a gene: 7. In germline, CDR1 is LGHDT, CDR2 YNNKEL (reference sequence).

This clonotype was seen more than once but under ten times. The chain uses TRBV18 and TRBJ2-1; 11 bases are a match to TRBD2. Germline V gene lookup returns CDR1 KGHSH and CDR2 LQKENI. V shed 0 bases and J 5 bases; nucleotides not matched to a gene: 3. CDR3 length: 16 residues. CDR3 DNA: TGTGCCAGCTCACCACCCACTAGCGGGGGTAACAATGAGCAGTTCTTC. It specifies CASSPPTSGGNNEQFF.

The chain carries TRBV7-2 and TRBJ1-6, with 7 positions matching TRBD1. Germline assignment: CDR1 SGHTA and CDR2 FQGNSA. The CDR3 is 10 amino acids. The trim removed 5 bases at V and 18 bases at J, leaving 4 bases unmatched. The CDR3 DNA sequence: TGTGCCAGCAGCCTCAGGGGGGGCCACTTT. Protein: CASSLRGGHF.

This clonotype showed up just a few times. This sequence joins TRBV9 and TRBJ2-3; TRBD1 or TRBD2 may be the D gene (5 bases each). V lost 0 bases and J 2 bases, leaving 13 bases between the germline ends. Germline V gene sequence: CDR1 SGDLS, CDR2 YYNGEE. CDR3 length equals 16 residues. The DNA for the CDR3 is TGTGCCAGCAGCGTAGACCCAACAGGACTCACAGATACGCAGTATTTT. Its protein is CASSVDPTGLTDTQYF.

Worth noting for this clonotype: This may stem from a read error, because a much larger clone lies one nucleotide away. The chain has TRBV20-1 and TRBJ2-1; TRBD1 is a possible D gene (5 bases). This CDR3 comprises 12 residues. CDR1 and CDR2 from the germline V gene are DFQATT and SNEGSKA (reference sequence). V shed 0 bases and J shed 16 bases, with 16 bases lying between them. Here the CDR3 DNA reads TGCAGTGCTAGAGAACAGGTTTTCCAAGAATTCTTC. Translated, it gives CSAREQVFQEFF.

The rearrangement uses TRBV28 and TRBJ2-7, with TRBD1 identical over 7 bases. CDR1 MDHEN and CDR2 SYDVKM come from the germline V gene. Trimming removed 8 bases from V and 2 bases from J; junction bases left unmatched: 3. This CDR3 comprises 12 residues. CDR3: CASVTGAYEQYF. The CDR3 DNA follows: TGTGCCAGCGTCACAGGGGCCTACGAGCAGTACTTC.

In its sample, this clonotype was seen a few times. The CDR3 reads CASSTTRARGAFF. In DNA form, the CDR3 reads TGTGCCAGTAGTACCACGCGGGCTCGGGGAGCTTTCTTT. The chain combines TRBV19 with TRBJ1-1; D is unresolved. The CDR3 is 13 amino acids. V lost 4 bases and J lost 10, with 16 bases in between. Germline V lookup: CDR1 LNHDA, CDR2 SQIVND (reference sequence).

In this sample, this clonotype turned up a few times. V gene TRBV12-3 or TRBV12-4 combines with J gene TRBJ1-5; D may be TRBD1 (6 bases). V lost 5 bases to trimming and J lost 6 bases, with 17 bases between them. The CDR3 is 15 residues long. Here the CDR3 reads CASSTSQGPSQPQHF. The CDR3 nucleotides are TGTGCCAGCAGTACCTCCCAGGGGCCCAGTCAGCCCCAGCATTTT.

The V and J genes are TRBV4-3 and TRBJ2-2; D possibly uses TRBD1 or TRBD2 (5 bases each). The CDR3 has 15 residues. The V end was cut by 0 bases, the J end by 4 bases, with 9 bases between. Germline V gene sequence: CDR1 LGHNA, CDR2 YSLEER. The CDR3 loop is CASSQDVGGTGELFF. Written as DNA, the CDR3 is TGCGCCAGCAGCCAAGATGTTGGGGGCACCGGGGAGCTGTTTTTT.

This rearrangement joins TRBV5-6 to TRBJ1-1; D gene ambiguous. The CDR3 covers 14 residues. V lost 2 bases, J lost 2 bases, and 10 bases lay in between. CDR1 and CDR2 from the germline V gene are SGHDT and YYEEEE. The CDR3, as DNA: TGTGCCAGCAGCTTCGGAACACTTAACACTGAAGCTTTCTTT. Translated, it gives CASSFGTLNTEAFF.

The CDR3 nucleotides read TGTGCCAGCAGCTTGGCCAGGGGGATTAATTCACCCCTCCACTTT. It is translated as CASSLARGINSPLHF. The gene calls are TRBV7-2 and TRBJ1-6; 7 nucleotides match TRBD1. V shed 3 bases, J shed 6 bases, and the junction held 5 bases outside the gene matches. The CDR3 has 15 amino acids. Germline CDR1 SGHTA, CDR2 FQGNSA.

V and J are TRBV11-2 and TRBJ2-3; 7 bases are shared with TRBD1. J lost 4 bases, V lost 4 bases, and 11 bases had no gene match. CDR3 length: 16 amino acids. Germline V gene data show CDR1 as SGHAT and CDR2 as FQNNGV. CDR3: CASSSGQLNGADTQYF. In nucleotides, the CDR3 is TGTGCCAGCAGCTCGGGACAGCTCAATGGAGCAGATACGCAGTATTTT.

This clonotype showed up just a few times. The chain is built from TRBV11-2 and TRBJ2-1; 7 bases align to TRBD1. The CDR3 is made up of 17 amino acids. CDR1 SGHAT and CDR2 FQNNGV come from the germline V gene. Trimming took 3 bases from V and 3 from J; bases not matched to a gene: 11. The CDR3 is CASSLRGRDRFYNEQFF. For the CDR3, the DNA is TGTGCCAGCAGCTTGAGAGGACGGGACAGATTCTACAATGAGCAGTTCTTC.

This sequence joins TRBV28 and TRBJ1-1; D not certain. CDR3 length: 12 residues. Germline values: CDR1 MDHEN, CDR2 SYDVKM. The V end was cut by 5 bases, the J end by 11 bases, with 15 bases between. CDR3 sequence reads: CASSVRPVEAFF. Written as DNA, the CDR3 is TGTGCCAGCAGTGTGCGTCCGGTCGAGGCTTTCTTT.

V usage is TRBV10-2 and J usage is TRBJ2-1, with 10 bases matching TRBD2. Losses at the gene ends were 2 bases for V and 6 bases for J; bases not matched to a gene: 1. This CDR3 contains 14 residues. CDR1 WSHSY and CDR2 SAAADI come from the germline V gene. CDR3 in DNA: TGCGCCAGCAGTGAGGCTAGCGGGAGCAATGAGCAGTTCTTC. It encodes CASSEASGSNEQFF.

This clonotype was seen ten or more times. The genes are TRBV20-1 and TRBJ1-1; D possibly corresponds to TRBD1 (6 bases). Trimming pared 2 bases from V and 0 bases from J, leaving 10 bases between. The CDR3 has 14 amino acids. The germline gives CDR1 DFQATT, CDR2 SNEGSKA (reference sequence). The CDR3 here is CSARMGAMNTEAFF. CDR3 in DNA: TGCAGTGCTAGAATGGGGGCCATGAACACTGAAGCTTTCTTT.